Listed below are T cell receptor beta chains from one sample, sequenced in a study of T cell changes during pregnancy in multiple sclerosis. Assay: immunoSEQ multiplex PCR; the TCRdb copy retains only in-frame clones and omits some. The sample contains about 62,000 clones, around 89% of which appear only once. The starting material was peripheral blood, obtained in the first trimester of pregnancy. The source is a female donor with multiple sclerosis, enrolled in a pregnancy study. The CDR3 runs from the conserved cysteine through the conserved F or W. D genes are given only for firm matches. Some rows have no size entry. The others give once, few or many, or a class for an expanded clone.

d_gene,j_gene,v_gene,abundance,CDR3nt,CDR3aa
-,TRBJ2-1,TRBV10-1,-,TGCGCCGGGAACAGGGATTCCTACAATGAGCAGTTCTTC,CAGNRDSYNEQFF
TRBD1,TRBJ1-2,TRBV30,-,TGTGCCTGGAGTGATTTTCGGACAGGGGAAGGCTACACCTTC,CAWSDFRTGEGYTF
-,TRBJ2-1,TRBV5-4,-,TGTGCCTGGACGAGCACGACGGGGGGCGATGAGCAGTTCTTC,CAWTSTTGGDEQFF
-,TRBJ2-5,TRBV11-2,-,TGTGCCAGCAGCTTAGATCGGGAGACCCAGTACTTC,CASSLDRETQYF
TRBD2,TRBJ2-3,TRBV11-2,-,TGTGCCAGCAGCTTAGATCAGCGGGGGGGGGATACGCAGTATTTT,CASSLDQRGGDTQYF
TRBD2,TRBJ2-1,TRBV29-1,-,TGCAGCGGATGGCGGGAGGGTGGAAATGAGCAGTTCTTC,CSGWREGGNEQFF
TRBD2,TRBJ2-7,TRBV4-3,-,TGCGCCAGCAGCCAGGACCTCTCTAGCGGGGAGCCTTACGAGCAGTACTTC,CASSQDLSSGEPYEQYF
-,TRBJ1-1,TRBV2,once,TGTGCCAGCAGTGTTATGGGCCGGAACACTGAAGCTTTCTTT,CASSVMGRNTEAFF
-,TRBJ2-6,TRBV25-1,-,TGTGCCAGCAGCGACAGCTACCGAGCAAACGTCCTGACTTTC,CASSDSYRANVLTF
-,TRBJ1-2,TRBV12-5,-,TGTGCTAGTGCCCCGGGGAGGGGAATCTATGGCTACACCTTC,CASAPGRGIYGYTF
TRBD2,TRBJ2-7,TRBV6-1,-,TGTGCCAGCAGTAAACGAGGGAGGGAGTTGCACGAGCAGTACTTC,CASSKRGRELHEQYF
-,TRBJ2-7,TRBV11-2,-,TGTGCCAGCAAGCTTAGTTTAGAGGGTTACGAGCAGTACTTC,CASKLSLEGYEQYF
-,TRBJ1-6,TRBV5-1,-,TGCGCCAGCAGCTTTGGAGGAAATAATTCACCCCTCCACTTT,CASSFGGNNSPLHF
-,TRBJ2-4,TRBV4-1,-,TGCGCCAGCAGCCAAGACCGGGGGACGAACATTCAGTACTTC,CASSQDRGTNIQYF
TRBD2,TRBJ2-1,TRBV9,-,TGTGCCAGCAGCGTGACTAGCGGGGGGCTGGGCGATGAGCAGTTCTTC,CASSVTSGGLGDEQFF
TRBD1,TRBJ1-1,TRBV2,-,TGTGCCAGCAGTCCGAGACAGGGCGACACTGAAGCTTTCTTT,CASSPRQGDTEAFF
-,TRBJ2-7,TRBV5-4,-,TGTGCCAGCAGCTTGGCACAGAATGCCTACGAGCAGTACTTC,CASSLAQNAYEQYF
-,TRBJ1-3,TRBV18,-,TGTGCCAGCTCACCCTCGACAGGCCTCTCTGGAAACACCATATATTTT,CASSPSTGLSGNTIYF
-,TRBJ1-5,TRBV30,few,TGTGCCTGGTCCTATTCTCGCAATCAGCCCCAGCATTTT,CAWSYSRNQPQHF
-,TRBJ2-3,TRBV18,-,TGTGCCAGCTCACCATGGAGGAACTCACAGGGGGGGGATACGCAGTATTTT,CASSPWRNSQGGDTQYF
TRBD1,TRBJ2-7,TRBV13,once,TGTGCCAGCAGCTCGTTTACAGGGGTTTTTGTGTACGAGCAGTACTTC,CASSSFTGVFVYEQYF
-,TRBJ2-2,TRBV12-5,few,TGTGCTAGTGGTTTGGGGCAGAACACCGGGGAGCTGTTTTTT,CASGLGQNTGELFF
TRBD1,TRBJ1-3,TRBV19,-,TGTGCCAGTAGTATTAGCACAGGGGGTGCCGAGGGCTCCGGAAACACCATATATTTT,CASSISTGGAEGSGNTIYF